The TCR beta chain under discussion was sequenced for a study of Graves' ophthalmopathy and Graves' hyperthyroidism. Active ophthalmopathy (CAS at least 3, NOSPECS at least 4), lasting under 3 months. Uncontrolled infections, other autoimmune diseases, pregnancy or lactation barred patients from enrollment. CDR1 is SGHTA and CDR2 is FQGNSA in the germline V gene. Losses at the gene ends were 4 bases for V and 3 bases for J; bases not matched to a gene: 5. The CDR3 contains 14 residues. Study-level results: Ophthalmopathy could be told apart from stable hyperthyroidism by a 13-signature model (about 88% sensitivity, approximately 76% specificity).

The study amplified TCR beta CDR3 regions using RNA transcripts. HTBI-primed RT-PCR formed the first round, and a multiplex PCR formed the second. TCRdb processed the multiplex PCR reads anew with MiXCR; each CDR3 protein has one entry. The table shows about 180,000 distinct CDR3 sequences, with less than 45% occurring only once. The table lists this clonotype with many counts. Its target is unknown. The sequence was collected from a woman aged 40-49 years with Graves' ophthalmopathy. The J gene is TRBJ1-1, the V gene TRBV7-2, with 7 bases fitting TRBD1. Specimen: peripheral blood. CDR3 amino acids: CASSSDRAYTEAFF. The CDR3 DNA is TGTGCCAGCAGCTCCGACAGGGCTTACACTGAAGCTTTCTTT.